This TCR beta chain stems from a study of shared clonotypes between healthy human individuals. Study-level results: The four-donor shared clonotypes exceeded non-shared clonotypes in generation probability, with non-shared ones scoring lower. The low donor count limited represented genetic and exposure-history diversity.

This clone was recorded once. Its antigen is not known. Germline CDR1 and CDR2: MNHEY and SVGAGI. This CDR3 is 13 amino acids long. V lost 6 bases and J 5 bases, leaving 13 bases between the germline ends. As defined, naive CD8 cells were CD45RO-negative and positively selected for CCR7, with terminally differentiated effector memory CD45RA+ cells excluded. Each replicate PCR on the sorted subsets used 200 ng DNA (around 31,000 T cell genomes). Study processing details: ImmunoSEQ supplied junction-only sequences lacking quality scores, so filtering was different. Produced via immunoSEQ multiplex PCR; TCRdb's table is partial and in-frame only. For V, J and clone size, that table is used; D and trimming come from the DNA. The table lists roughly 570,000 clones, roughly 98% of them singletons.

Material for sequencing was naive CD8+ T cells sorted from blood. The V call is TRBV6-5, the J call TRBJ1-2; tentative D call: TRBD1 (5 bases). This TCR came from a man aged 25 to 45 in good health. The CDR3 here is CASRSDRQYGYTF. The CDR3 bases are TGTGCCAGCAGATCCGACAGACAGTATGGCTACACCTTC.